The 22 T cell receptor beta chains listed next were all sequenced from one sample in a study of blood T cell repertoires in COVID-19. Profiled with immunoSEQ multiplex PCR; TCRdb holds only in-frame clones, not every one. The sample includes over 350,000 clones, 87% of them seen just once. The sequenced sample was PBMCs or T cells enriched from blood (not recorded which). These receptors all come from a woman aged 45-60 years who had recovered from COVID-19.

The chain recombines TRBV21-1 with TRBJ1-1; TRBD1, the table's D call, was not compared with the DNA. TRBV21-1 is listed as a pseudogene. CDR3 size: 17 residues. For the CDR3, the DNA is TGTGCCAGCAGCAAGGGAAGACAGGGGGCTCGGGGCACTGAAGCTTTCTTT. Its protein product is CASSKGRQGARGTEAFF.

The V gene is TRBV6-5, the J gene TRBJ1-2; D is possibly TRBD1 (5 bases). Trimming shortened V by 8 bases and J by 5 bases, and 12 bases separated the two germline ends. Germline loops: CDR1 MNHEY, CDR2 SVGAGI. This CDR3 is built from 12 residues. CDR3 sequence (DNA): TGTGCCAGCGGGGCGGCAGGGTATGGCTACACCTTC. Translated, it gives CASGAAGYGYTF.

The rearrangement joins TRBV7-2 to TRBJ2-7; 9 nucleotides match TRBD2. Germline trimming cut 1 base from V and 2 bases from J; bases unmatched to any gene: 3. This CDR3 has 15 residues. From germline, CDR1 is SGHTA and CDR2 FQGNSA. This CDR3 reads CASSLEAGGTYEQYF. CDR3 in DNA: TGTGCCAGCAGCTTAGAAGCGGGGGGAACCTACGAGCAGTACTTC.

The rearrangement links TRBV30 to TRBJ2-1; D gene ambiguous. This CDR3 comprises 14 residues. Looked up from germline, CDR1 is GTSNPN and CDR2 is SVGIG (reference sequence). Trimming removed 8 bases at V and 7 bases at J, with 21 bases between. The DNA for the CDR3 is TGTGCCGGCCTGACGGGTACCGATTGGAATGAGCAGTTCTTC. Translating gives CAGLTGTDWNEQFF.

The chain employs TRBV28 and TRBJ1-2; D is unclear. CDR1 and CDR2 from the germline V gene are MDHEN and SYDVKM. The germline V and J ends were trimmed by 9 bases and 0 bases, with 14 bases remaining between them. CDR3 length: 14 residues. The DNA of the CDR3 is TGTGCCAGTTCACCTTATGAGACTAACTATGGCTACACCTTC. Translated, it gives CASSPYETNYGYTF.

The V gene is TRBV7-8, the J gene TRBJ2-4; 10 nucleotides align to TRBD2. The V segment lost 5 bases and the J segment 9 bases; nucleotides outside the gene matches: 10. Germline V gene lookup returns CDR1 SGHVS and CDR2 FQNEAQ. This CDR3 has 15 amino acids. In DNA, the CDR3 is TGTGCCAGCAGCGAAGCGGGGGGGTTCCCAGGCATTCAGTACTTC. It encodes CASSEAGGFPGIQYF.

The rearrangement uses TRBV4-1 and TRBJ1-2; TRBD1 aligns across 7 bases. J gave up 2 bases and V 0 bases, and 9 bases lay outside the gene matches. Germline-derived CDR1 and CDR2 are MGHRA and YSYEKL. The CDR3 is 17 residues long. CDR3 residues: CASSQDRGLGVNYGYTF. DNA for the CDR3: TGCGCCAGCAGCCAAGATAGGGGGCTGGGAGTAAACTATGGCTACACCTTC.

The CDR3, as DNA: TGTGCCACCAGTGAGCAGGGACAGGGGCTCGATGAGCAGTTCTTC. Translation gives CATSEQGQGLDEQFF. This chain uses TRBV24-1 with TRBJ2-1; 10 nucleotides agree with TRBD1. Trimming at V came to 4 bases and at J to 8 bases, leaving 7 bases not matched to a gene. The CDR3 extends over 15 amino acids. The V gene's germline CDR1 is KGHDR and CDR2 SFDVKD.

As concerns this clone: The same CDR3 is also encoded by other DNA sequences in this sample. The V gene is TRBV2, the J gene TRBJ1-5, with 7 bases fitting TRBD1. The CDR3 has 14 residues. The germline gives CDR1 SNHLY, CDR2 FYNNEI. J gave up 2 bases and V 5 bases, and 3 bases lay outside the gene matches. CDR3 DNA: TGTGCCAGCAGTCCTGACAGGGGCAATCAGCCCCAGCATTTT. It yields the protein CASSPDRGNQPQHF.

The chain recombines TRBV4-1 with TRBJ1-1, with a possible D match to TRBD1 (5 bases). In germline, CDR1 is MGHRA, CDR2 YSYEKL. The length of the CDR3 is 15 residues. Trimming stripped 4 bases from V and 1 base from J, with 13 bases between. Written as DNA, the CDR3 is TGCGCCAGCAGCCTCCGGGGGAATACGAACACTGAAGCTTTCTTT. Encoded protein: CASSLRGNTNTEAFF.

Only one count was recorded for this clone. This chain joins TRBV5-5 and TRBJ1-1; D is ambiguous. V was pared by 1 base and J by 4 bases, with 11 bases between. The CDR3 sequence is 14 residues long. Germline CDR1 and CDR2: SGHKS and YYEKEE (reference sequence). The CDR3 sequence is CASSLRVGVTEAFF. The CDR3 DNA reads as TGTGCCAGCAGCTTGCGGGTAGGTGTCACTGAAGCTTTCTTT.

This rearrangement joins TRBV3-1 (or the pseudogene TRBV3-2) to TRBJ1-2; D is unresolved. Trimming removed 0 bases at V and 4 bases at J, with 12 bases between. The CDR3 length is 15 residues. From germline, CDR1 is LGHDT and CDR2 YNNKEL (reference sequence). The chain's CDR3 is CASSQDRGQPYGYTF. The DNA of the CDR3 is TGTGCCAGCAGCCAAGATCGAGGGCAGCCCTATGGCTACACCTTC.

The chain is built from TRBV2 and TRBJ1-5, with D maybe TRBD1 (5 bases). CDR1 is SNHLY and CDR2 is FYNNEI in the germline V gene. Trimming pared 7 bases from V and 3 bases from J, leaving 10 bases between. This CDR3 spans 13 amino acids. Here the CDR3 reads CASTRQFNQPQHF. DNA for the CDR3: TGTGCCAGCACCCGACAGTTCAATCAGCCCCAGCATTTT. The variable domain in full, completed from reference TRBV2 and TRBJ1-5, reads EPEVTQTPSHQVTQMGQEVILRCVPISNHLYFYWYRQILGQKVEFLVSFYNNEISEKSEIFDDQFSVERPDGSNFTLKIRSTKLEDSAMYFCASTRQFNQPQHFGDGTRLSIL.

This CDR3 is CASSPLGGGDTEAFF. CDR3 coding DNA: TGCGCCAGCAGCCCCCTCGGGGGAGGGGACACTGAAGCTTTCTTT. The V gene is TRBV5-1, the J gene TRBJ1-1, with a tentative D call TRBD1 (5 bases). V dropped 4 bases and J dropped 3 bases, with 16 bases sitting between them. From germline, CDR1 is SGHRS and CDR2 YFSETQ. The CDR3 runs to 15 residues. Combining the CDR3 with reference TRBV5-1 and TRBJ1-1 gives the whole variable domain KAGVTQTPRYLIKTRGQQVTLSCSPISGHRSVSWYQQTPGQGLQFLFEYFSETQRNKGNFPGRFSGRQFSNSRSEMNVSTLELGDSALYLCASSPLGGGDTEAFFGQGTRLTVV.

To note about this clone: Additional DNA sequences in this sample encode the identical CDR3. This chain joins TRBV13 and TRBJ1-2, with 9 bases fitting TRBD1. The CDR3 length is 13 residues. CDR1 and CDR2 from the germline V gene are PRHDT and FYEKMQ (reference sequence). J gave up 3 bases and V 5 bases, and 1 base lay outside the gene matches. Here the CDR3 DNA reads TGTGCCAGCAGCCGGGACAGGGACTATGGCTACACCTTC. Residues: CASSRDRDYGYTF.

The chain couples TRBV9 to TRBJ1-1; D gene unclear. CDR3 size: 13 residues. Trimming stripped 0 bases from V and 3 bases from J, with 6 bases between. The germline V gene has CDR1 SGDLS and CDR2 YYNGEE. DNA of the CDR3: TGTGCCAGCAGCGTAGAGAGCTACACTGAAGCTTTCTTT. This sequence encodes CASSVESYTEAFF.

This clone is a singleton in its sample. The chain employs TRBV30 and TRBJ2-3, with 11 bases identical to TRBD2. Trimming removed 3 bases from V and 8 bases from J; junction bases left unmatched: 7. The germline V gene has CDR1 GTSNPN and CDR2 SVGIG (reference sequence). The CDR3 runs to 14 residues. The CDR3 DNA sequence: TGTGCCTGGAGCTTAGCGGGGGGGCAGGTTACGCAGTATTTT. It codes for CAWSLAGGQVTQYF.

The chain couples TRBV7-2 to TRBJ1-1, with TRBD1 identical over 7 bases. CDR1 and CDR2 (germline): SGHTA, FQGNSA. V lost 4 bases, J lost 2 bases, and 7 bases stayed unmatched. The CDR3 loop spans 15 amino acids. CDR3 bases: TGTGCCAGCAGCTCAACCGACAGGGTTAACACTGAAGCTTTCTTT. Its translation: CASSSTDRVNTEAFF.

J is TRBJ1-2 and V is TRBV7-8; 10 bases are shared with TRBD1. V lost 2 bases to trimming and J lost 4 bases; unmatched junction nucleotides: 1. Per the germline V gene, CDR1 is SGHVS and CDR2 is FQNEAQ. The CDR3 has 14 residues. CDR3 sequence (DNA): TGTGCCAGCAGCTTAAGGACAGGGGGCTATGGCTACACCTTC. It specifies CASSLRTGGYGYTF. Full variable domain (outside the CDR3, taken from reference TRBV7-8 and TRBJ1-2): GAGVSQSPRYKVAKRGQDVALRCDPISGHVSLFWYQQALGQGPEFLTYFQNEAQLDKSGLPSDRFFAERPEGSVSTLKIQRTQQEDSAVYLCASSLRTGGYGYTFGSGTRLTVV.

The chain joins TRBV4-1 to TRBJ2-7; D gene ambiguous. CDR1 and CDR2 from the germline V gene are MGHRA and YSYEKL. With 1 base removed from V and 6 bases from J, the gap between germline ends came to 19 bases. The CDR3 spans 16 residues. The CDR3 sequence is CASSQGVAVFSSEQYF. The DNA of the CDR3 is TGCGCCAGCAGCCAAGGTGTTGCGGTGTTTTCAAGCGAGCAGTACTTC.

This clone has only a few counts. The rearrangement joins TRBV30 to TRBJ1-2, with D possibly being TRBD1 (5 bases). Germline lookup yields CDR1 GTSNPN and CDR2 SVGIG (reference sequence). With 1 base removed from V and 9 bases from J, the gap between germline ends came to 21 bases. The CDR3 runs to 15 residues. The CDR3 DNA sequence: TGTGCCTGGAGTGAACCCGGACATGGCCTAAGACGCTACACCTTC. Its translation is CAWSEPGHGLRRYTF. Supplemented by reference TRBV30 and TRBJ1-2, the full variable domain reads SQTIHQWPATLVQPVGSPLSLECTVEGTSNPNLYWYRQAAGRGLQLLFYSVGIGQISSEVPQNLSASRPQDRQFILSSKKLLLSDSGFYLCAWSEPGHGLRRYTFGSGTRLTVV.

This clone turned up a few times. The chain combines TRBV5-6 with TRBJ1-2; a weak D match, TRBD1 (5 bases). The germline V gene has CDR1 SGHDT and CDR2 YYEEEE. The CDR3 is 15 residues long. The V end was cut by 3 bases, the J end by 4 bases, with 16 bases between. CDR3 DNA: TGTGCCAGCAGCTCCCTACGGGGGTCCGGCTATGGCTACACCTTC. As protein: CASSSLRGSGYGYTF.